Listed here are 7 T cell receptor beta chains from one sample, sequenced in a study of CD8+ T cells in alopecia areata. RNA was isolated and reverse transcribed to cDNA, the sequencing template. Sequencing used immunoSEQ multiplex PCR; TCRdb keeps in-frame clones, though not all of them. The sample holds about 190,000 clones; 59% are singletons and the top ten take about 15%. This sample comprised CD4+ T cells sorted from blood, obtained at week 0. These receptors came from a human donor with alopecia areata.

The chain joins TRBV7-2 to TRBJ2-6; TRBD1 might be the D (6 bases). Germline-derived CDR1 and CDR2 are SGHTA and FQGNSA. Trimming removed 1 base at V and 2 bases at J, with 6 bases between. This CDR3 spans 15 amino acids. CDR3 region: CASSLDRAGANVLTF. Here the CDR3 DNA reads TGTGCCAGCAGCTTAGACAGGGCTGGGGCCAACGTCCTGACTTTC.

V and J are TRBV9 and TRBJ2-7; no clear D gene. Trimming stripped 4 bases from V and 0 bases from J, with 8 bases between. The CDR3 is 13 amino acids. Germline V gene lookup returns CDR1 SGDLS and CDR2 YYNGEE. The CDR3 is CASSLGPSYEQYF. CDR3 bases: TGTGCCAGCAGCCTAGGGCCCTCCTACGAGCAGTACTTC.

The chain links TRBV30 to TRBJ1-2; 7 bases match TRBD1. Germline values: CDR1 GTSNPN, CDR2 SVGIG (reference sequence). This CDR3 region has 16 residues. The ends lost 0 bases at V and 8 bases at J; junction bases unmatched: 15. CDR3 in DNA: TGTGCCTGGAGTGTACATGGGGTCAGGGGGGTGCTCGGCTACACCTTC. As protein: CAWSVHGVRGVLGYTF.

The genes are TRBV6-1 and TRBJ2-7; D uncertain. Per germline, CDR1 MNHNS and CDR2 SASEGT. Trimming removed 0 bases at V and 6 bases at J, with 9 bases between. This CDR3 comprises 13 residues. The CDR3, as DNA: TGTGCCAGCAGTGAAGCACCCAAGAGCGAGCAGTACTTC. Its translation is CASSEAPKSEQYF.

The V gene is TRBV29-1, the J gene TRBJ2-1; TRBD2 matches 13 bases. Germline V gene data show CDR1 as SQVTM and CDR2 as ANQGSEA. Germline trimming cut 7 bases from V and 2 bases from J; bases unmatched to any gene: 8. CDR3 length: 16 residues. Here the CDR3 DNA reads TGCAGCGCCCCGGGACTAGCGGGAAGCACCTACAATGAGCAGTTCTTC. Protein product: CSAPGLAGSTYNEQFF.

The chain carries TRBV7-8 and TRBJ1-6; 8 bases are a match to TRBD1. The V and J ends lost 0 bases and 9 bases, in that order; junction bases with no gene match: 10. CDR1 and CDR2 (germline): SGHVS, FQNEAQ. The CDR3 contains 17 residues. The CDR3 nucleotides read TGTGCCAGCAGCTTAGCCCCCAGAGACAGGGGTTCTTCACCCCTCCACTTT. It translates to CASSLAPRDRGSSPLHF.

J is TRBJ2-3 and V is TRBV29-1; 12 nucleotides agree with TRBD2. Germline lookup yields CDR1 SQVTM and CDR2 ANQGSEA. Germline trimming cut 5 bases from V and 3 bases from J; bases unmatched to any gene: 3. There are 14 residues in the CDR3. CDR3 residues: CSVSLAGGTDTQYF. The CDR3 nucleotides are TGCAGCGTTAGTCTAGCGGGGGGGACAGATACGCAGTATTTT.